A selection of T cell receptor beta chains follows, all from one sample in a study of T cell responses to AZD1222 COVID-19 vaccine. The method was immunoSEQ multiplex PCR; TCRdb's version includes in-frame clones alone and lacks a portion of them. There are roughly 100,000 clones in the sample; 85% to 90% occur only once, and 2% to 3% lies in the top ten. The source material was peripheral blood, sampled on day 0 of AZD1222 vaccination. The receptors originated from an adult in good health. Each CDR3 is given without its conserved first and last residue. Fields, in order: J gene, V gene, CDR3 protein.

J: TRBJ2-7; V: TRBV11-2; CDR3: ASSSGSSYEQY
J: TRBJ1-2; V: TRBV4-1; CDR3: ASSQDNTGWAYGYT
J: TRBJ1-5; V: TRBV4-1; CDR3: ASSQDRGQPQH
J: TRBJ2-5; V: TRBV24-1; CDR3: ATSDLGTVGTETQY
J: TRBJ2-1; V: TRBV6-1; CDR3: ASSERPAGGRNEQF
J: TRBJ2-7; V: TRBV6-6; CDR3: ASSSPGYVYEQY
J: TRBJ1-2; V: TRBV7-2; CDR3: ASSLGGGVYNYGYT
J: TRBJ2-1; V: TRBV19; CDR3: ASSMGSSYNEQF
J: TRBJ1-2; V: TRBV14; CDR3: ASSPGSSSRYGYT
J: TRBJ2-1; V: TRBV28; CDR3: ASSPGSLAGVGQF
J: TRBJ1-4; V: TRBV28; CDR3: ASGGDRRKLF
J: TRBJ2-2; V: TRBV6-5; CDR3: ASSFSRASVSGELF
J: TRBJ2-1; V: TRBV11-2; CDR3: ASSLAPSSYNEQF
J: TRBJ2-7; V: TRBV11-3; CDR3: ASSFSGTGAYEQY
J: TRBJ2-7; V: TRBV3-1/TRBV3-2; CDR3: ASSQVAGTYEQY
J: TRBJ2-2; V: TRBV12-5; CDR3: ASGLPRGGTGELF
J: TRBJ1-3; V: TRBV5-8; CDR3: ASSLADSGNTIY
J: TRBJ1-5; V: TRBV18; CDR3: ASSPRGDEPQH